Listed here are 15 T cell receptor beta chains from one sample, sequenced in a study of cytomegalovirus exposure and HLA in healthy donors. Amplification used 60 Vbeta primers and 13 Jbeta primers. The protocol was immunoSEQ multiplex PCR, while the TCRdb copy is restricted to in-frame clones and leaves out a portion. The table includes about 38,000 clones, just over 85% detected once. The sample taken for sequencing was PBMCs. Every receptor here comes from a woman aged 40 to 49 in good health and CMV-seropositive.

The chain combines TRBV15 with TRBJ2-2, with D unresolved. The V end lost 1 base, the J end lost 0 bases, and 12 bases lay between the germline ends. CDR1 is LNHNV, CDR2 YYDKDF, per germline (reference sequence). This CDR3 comprises 17 residues. CDR3 sequence: CATSRVFSTSNTGELFF. The CDR3 DNA sequence: TGTGCCACCAGCAGAGTGTTCTCTACCTCGAACACCGGGGAGCTGTTTTTT.

This chain joins TRBV27 and TRBJ2-5; unclear D gene. The CDR3 is 13 residues long. CDR1 MNHEY and CDR2 SMNVEV come from the germline V gene (reference sequence). The V gene lost 8 bases and the J gene lost 2 bases, with 12 bases spanning the gap. The CDR3 loop reads CASSVNFQETQYF. DNA for the CDR3: TGTGCCAGCTCTGTAAACTTTCAAGAGACCCAGTACTTC.

The V and J genes are TRBV28 and TRBJ2-7, with no clear D. The CDR3 is 16 amino acids. Germline assignment: CDR1 MDHEN and CDR2 SYDVKM. V was clipped by 5 bases and J by 0 bases, with 17 bases between them. This CDR3 reads CASSLADWSHSYEQYF. The CDR3 nucleotides are TGTGCCAGCAGTCTCGCTGACTGGTCGCACTCCTACGAGCAGTACTTC.

The chain employs TRBV9 and TRBJ1-3; no clear D. The CDR3 covers 14 residues. Trimming removed 4 bases from V and 2 bases from J, with 10 bases in between. Per germline, CDR1 SGDLS and CDR2 YYNGEE. The CDR3 DNA reads as TGTGCCAGCAGCCCCCTAGGCCCTGGAAACACCATATATTTT. Amino acids: CASSPLGPGNTIYF.

The rearrangement links TRBV27 to TRBJ1-4, with TRBD1 identical over 10 bases. Germline assignment: CDR1 MNHEY and CDR2 SMNVEV (reference sequence). The CDR3 extends over 16 amino acids. Trimming at V came to 5 bases and at J to 8 bases, leaving 11 bases not matched to a gene. The chain's CDR3 is CASSLRAGTGEEKLFF. Here the CDR3 DNA reads TGTGCCAGCAGTCTTAGGGCGGGGACAGGGGAGGAAAAACTGTTTTTT.

The CDR3 spells CASSLWGGGRFYEQYF. The CDR3 DNA is TGTGCCAGCAGTTTATGGGGCGGGGGCCGTTTCTACGAGCAGTACTTC. This chain uses TRBV27 with TRBJ2-7; maybe TRBD2 (7 bases). Germline V gives CDR1 MNHEY, CDR2 SMNVEV (reference sequence). CDR3 length: 16 amino acids. Trimming pared 1 base from V and 3 bases from J, leaving 16 bases between.

The chain joins TRBV20-1 to TRBJ1-2; D not certain. The germline V gene has CDR1 DFQATT and CDR2 SNEGSKA (reference sequence). Trimming took off 6 bases at V and 8 bases at J, with 13 bases between the two ends. The CDR3 extends over 11 amino acids. The CDR3 is CSARTDRGYTF. CDR3 nucleotide sequence: TGCAGTGCCCGAACAGATCGGGGCTACACCTTC.

This clone is a singleton in its sample. The J gene is TRBJ2-7, the V gene TRBV19; 7 bases are shared with TRBD1. V dropped 5 bases and J dropped 5; count of bases not matched to a gene: 15. Germline CDR1 is LNHDA and CDR2 is SQIVND (reference sequence). The CDR3 length is 16 residues. CDR3 region: CASSSYRDSRRNEQYF. In DNA, the CDR3 is TGTGCCAGTAGTTCCTACCGGGACAGCCGGCGCAACGAGCAGTACTTC. Using reference TRBV19 and TRBJ2-7 for the parts outside the CDR3, the full variable domain is DGGITQSPKYLFRKEGQNVTLSCEQNLNHDAMYWYRQDPGQGLRLIYYSQIVNDFQKGDIAEGYSVSREKKESFPLTVTSAQKNPTAFYLCASSSYRDSRRNEQYFGPGTRLTVT.

This chain uses TRBV19 with TRBJ2-3; a possible D gene is TRBD1 (6 bases). The ends were cut back, 6 bases at V and 4 bases at J, with 20 bases in the middle. The CDR3 is 16 residues long. CDR1 LNHDA and CDR2 SQIVND come from the germline V gene (reference sequence). CDR3 DNA: TGTGCCAGTAGACGCACAGGGCGTGGAAGGTCAGATACGCAGTATTTT. This sequence encodes CASRRTGRGRSDTQYF.

This chain links TRBV10-3 with TRBJ1-1; 9 nucleotides line up with TRBD1. The CDR3 sequence is 16 residues long. The germline gives CDR1 ENHRY, CDR2 SYGVKD. J was trimmed by 2 bases and V by 6 bases; bases with no gene match: 10. CDR3 in amino acids: CAISPGGGQGNTEAFF. CDR3 coding DNA: TGTGCCATCAGCCCCGGTGGGGGACAGGGAAACACTGAAGCTTTCTTT.

The chain is built from TRBV30 and TRBJ2-1; 12 bases are a match to TRBD2. The CDR3 has 17 amino acids. V lost 6 bases, J lost 2 bases, and 11 bases stayed unmatched. Germline V gene lookup returns CDR1 GTSNPN and CDR2 SVGIG (reference sequence). In nucleotides, the CDR3 is TGTGCCTGCAACCGAGCTAGCGGGGGGGGAGCCTACAATGAGCAGTTCTTC. This codes for CACNRASGGGAYNEQFF. The variable domain in full, with the rest retrieved from reference TRBV30 and TRBJ2-1, is SQTIHQWPATLVQPVGSPLSLECTVEGTSNPNLYWYRQAAGRGLQLLFYSVGIGQISSEVPQNLSASRPQDRQFILSSKKLLLSDSGFYLCACNRASGGGAYNEQFFGPGTRLTVL.

The chain employs TRBV6-5 and TRBJ2-5, with a tentative D call TRBD1 (6 bases). The CDR3 is made up of 13 amino acids. V lost 2 bases and J lost 2, with 6 bases in between. Germline CDR1 is MNHEY and CDR2 is SVGAGI. The CDR3 DNA follows: TGTGCCAGCAGTTACGACAGGCAAGAGACCCAGTACTTC. Protein product: CASSYDRQETQYF.

The chain links TRBV7-2 to TRBJ2-7, with a tentative D call TRBD1 (5 bases). This CDR3 comprises 15 residues. V lost 3 bases and J lost 1, with 13 bases in between. The germline V gene has CDR1 SGHTA and CDR2 FQGNSA. CDR3 protein: CASSFQGHSSYEQYF. In DNA form, the CDR3 reads TGTGCCAGCAGCTTTCAGGGTCATTCGTCCTACGAGCAGTACTTC.

The rearrangement joins TRBV6-5 to TRBJ2-3; 7 bases agree with TRBD2. Trimming took 2 bases from V and 2 from J; bases not matched to a gene: 7. Germline V gives CDR1 MNHEY, CDR2 SVGAGI. The CDR3 is made up of 16 amino acids. The CDR3, as DNA: TGTGCCAGCAGTTACGTGAGCGGGGTGACCACAGATACGCAGTATTTT. Amino acids: CASSYVSGVTTDTQYF.

This clone has only one observation. The chain joins TRBV5-1 to TRBJ2-1; 8 nucleotides line up with TRBD2. Germline lookup yields CDR1 SGHRS and CDR2 YFSETQ. This CDR3 spans 17 amino acids. V was pared by 3 bases and J by 4 bases, with 12 bases of the junction left unmatched. The CDR3 sequence is CASSSDPLAGVYNEQFF. The CDR3 coding sequence is TGCGCCAGCAGCTCGGACCCCCTAGCGGGCGTGTACAATGAGCAGTTCTTC.